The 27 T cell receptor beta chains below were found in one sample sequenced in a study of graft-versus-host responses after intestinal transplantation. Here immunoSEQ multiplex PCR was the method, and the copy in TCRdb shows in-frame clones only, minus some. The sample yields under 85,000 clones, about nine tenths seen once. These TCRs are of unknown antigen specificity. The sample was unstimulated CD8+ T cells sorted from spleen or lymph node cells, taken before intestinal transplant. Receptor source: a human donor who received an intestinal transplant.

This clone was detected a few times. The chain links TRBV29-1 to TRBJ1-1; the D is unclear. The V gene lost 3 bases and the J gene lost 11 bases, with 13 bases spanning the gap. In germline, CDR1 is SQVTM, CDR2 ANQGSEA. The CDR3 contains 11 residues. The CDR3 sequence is CSVEPEGEAFF. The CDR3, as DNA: TGCAGCGTTGAGCCCGAGGGAGAGGCTTTCTTT.

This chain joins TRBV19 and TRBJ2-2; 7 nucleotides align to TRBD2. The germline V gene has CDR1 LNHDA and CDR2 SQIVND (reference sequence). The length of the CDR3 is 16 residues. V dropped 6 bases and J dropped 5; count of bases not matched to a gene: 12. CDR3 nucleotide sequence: TGTGCCAGTAGGACCCCGGGCAGGGAGGGAACCGGGGAGCTGTTTTTT. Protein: CASRTPGREGTGELFF.

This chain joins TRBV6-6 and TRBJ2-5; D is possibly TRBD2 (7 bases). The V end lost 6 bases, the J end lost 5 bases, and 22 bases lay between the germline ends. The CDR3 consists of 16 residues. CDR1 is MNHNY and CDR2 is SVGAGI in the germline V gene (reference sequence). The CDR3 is CASSPVGGGLRETQYF. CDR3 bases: TGTGCCAGCAGCCCCGTAGGGGGGGGTTTACGGGAGACCCAGTACTTC.

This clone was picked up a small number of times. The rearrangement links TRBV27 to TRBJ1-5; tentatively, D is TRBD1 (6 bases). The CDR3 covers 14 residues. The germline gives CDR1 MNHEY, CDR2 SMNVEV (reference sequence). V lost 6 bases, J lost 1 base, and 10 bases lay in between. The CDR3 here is CASRQGLSNQPQHF. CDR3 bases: TGTGCCAGCAGACAGGGATTGAGCAATCAGCCCCAGCATTTT.

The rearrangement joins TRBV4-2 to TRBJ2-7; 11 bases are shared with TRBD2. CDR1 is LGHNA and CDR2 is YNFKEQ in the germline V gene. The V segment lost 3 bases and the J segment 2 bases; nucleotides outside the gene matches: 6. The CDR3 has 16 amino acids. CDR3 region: CASSQDLSGGAYEQYF. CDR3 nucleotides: TGTGCCAGCAGCCAGGACCTTAGCGGGGGGGCCTACGAGCAGTACTTC.

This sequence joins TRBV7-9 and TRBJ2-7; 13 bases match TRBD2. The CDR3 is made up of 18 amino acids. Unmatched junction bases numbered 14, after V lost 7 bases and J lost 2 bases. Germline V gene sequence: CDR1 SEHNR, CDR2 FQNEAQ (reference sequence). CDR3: CASTQKNRTSGGPYEQYF. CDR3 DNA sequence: TGTGCCAGCACCCAGAAAAACAGGACTAGCGGGGGTCCCTACGAGCAGTACTTC.

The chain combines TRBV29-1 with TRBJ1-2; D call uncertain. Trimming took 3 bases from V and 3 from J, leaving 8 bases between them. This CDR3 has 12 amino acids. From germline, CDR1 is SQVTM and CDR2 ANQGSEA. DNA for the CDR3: TGCAGCGTTGACCCAGGTCACTATGGCTACACCTTC. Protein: CSVDPGHYGYTF.

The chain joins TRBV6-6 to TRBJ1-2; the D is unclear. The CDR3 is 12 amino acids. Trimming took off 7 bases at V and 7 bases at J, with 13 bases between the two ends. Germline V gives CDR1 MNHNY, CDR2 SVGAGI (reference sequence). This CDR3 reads CASTEGQGGYTF. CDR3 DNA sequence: TGTGCCAGCACGGAGGGCCAAGGTGGCTACACCTTC.

CDR3 nucleotide sequence: TGTGCCAGCTTTCCGGACGGGGGGGCCGACACTGAAGCTTTCTTT. Its protein is CASFPDGGADTEAFF. The chain uses TRBV2 and TRBJ1-1; perhaps TRBD1 as D (6 bases). Deletions cut 8 bases from V and 3 bases from J, with 19 bases between. The length of the CDR3 is 15 residues. Looked up from germline, CDR1 is SNHLY and CDR2 is FYNNEI.

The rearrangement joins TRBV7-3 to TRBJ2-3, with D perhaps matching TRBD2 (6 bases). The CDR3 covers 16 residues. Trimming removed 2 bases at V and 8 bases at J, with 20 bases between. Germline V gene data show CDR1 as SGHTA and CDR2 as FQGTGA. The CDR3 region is CASSLGSWGEGGTQYF. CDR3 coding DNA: TGTGCCAGCAGCTTAGGGTCTTGGGGGGAAGGTGGTACGCAGTATTTT.

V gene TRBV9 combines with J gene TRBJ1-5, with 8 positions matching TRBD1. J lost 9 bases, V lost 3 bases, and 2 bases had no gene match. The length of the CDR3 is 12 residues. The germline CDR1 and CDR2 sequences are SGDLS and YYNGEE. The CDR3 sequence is CASSGGQGPQHF. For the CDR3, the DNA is TGTGCCAGCAGCGGTGGACAGGGGCCCCAGCATTTT. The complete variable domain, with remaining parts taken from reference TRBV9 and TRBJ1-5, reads DSGVTQTPKHLITATGQRVTLRCSPRSGDLSVYWYQQSLDQGLQFLIQYYNGEERAKGNILERFSAQQFPDLHSELNLSSLELGDSALYFCASSGGQGPQHFGDGTRLSIL.

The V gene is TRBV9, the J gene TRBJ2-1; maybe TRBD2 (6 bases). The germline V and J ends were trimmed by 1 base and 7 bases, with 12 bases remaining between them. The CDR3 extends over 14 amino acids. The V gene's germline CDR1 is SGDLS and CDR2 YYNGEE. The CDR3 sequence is CASSVFSSGNEQFF. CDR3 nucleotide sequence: TGTGCCAGCAGCGTATTTTCCAGCGGGAATGAGCAGTTCTTC.

CDR3 DNA: TGCAGCGTAGAAAACAACAGCCATGAGCAGTTCTTC. Its translation: CSVENNSHEQFF. V gene TRBV29-1 combines with J gene TRBJ2-1; D gene uncertain. Germline-derived CDR1 and CDR2 are SQVTM and ANQGSEA. The CDR3 contains 12 residues. Trimming took off 6 bases at V and 8 bases at J, with 14 bases between the two ends.

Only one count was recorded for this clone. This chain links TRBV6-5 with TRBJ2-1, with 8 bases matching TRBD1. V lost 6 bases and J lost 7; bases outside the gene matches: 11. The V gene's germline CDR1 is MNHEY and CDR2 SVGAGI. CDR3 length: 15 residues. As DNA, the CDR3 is TGTGCCAGCAGCCTACAGGGGGGACTGGGGAATGAGCAGTTCTTC. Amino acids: CASSLQGGLGNEQFF.

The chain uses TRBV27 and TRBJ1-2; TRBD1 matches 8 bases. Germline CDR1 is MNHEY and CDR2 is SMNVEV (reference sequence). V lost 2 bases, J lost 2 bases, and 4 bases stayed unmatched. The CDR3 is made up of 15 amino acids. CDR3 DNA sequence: TGTGCCAGCAGTTTAGCTAGGACAGGGAACTATGGCTACACCTTC. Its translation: CASSLARTGNYGYTF.

CDR3 residues: CASSLGQGGEAFF. DNA of the CDR3: TGTGCCAGCAGCTTAGGGCAGGGCGGTGAAGCTTTCTTT. The V and J genes are TRBV7-9 and TRBJ1-1; D perhaps matches TRBD1 (5 bases). CDR1 and CDR2 (germline): SEHNR, FQNEAQ (reference sequence). Trimming shortened V by 1 base and J by 7 bases, and 10 bases separated the two germline ends. The CDR3 is 13 residues long.

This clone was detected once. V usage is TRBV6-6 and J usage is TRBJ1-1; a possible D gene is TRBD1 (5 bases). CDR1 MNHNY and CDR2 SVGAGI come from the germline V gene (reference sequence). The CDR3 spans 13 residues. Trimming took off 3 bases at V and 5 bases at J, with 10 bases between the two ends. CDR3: CASSYMGGTEAFF. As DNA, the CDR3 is TGTGCCAGCAGTTATATGGGGGGAACTGAAGCTTTCTTT.

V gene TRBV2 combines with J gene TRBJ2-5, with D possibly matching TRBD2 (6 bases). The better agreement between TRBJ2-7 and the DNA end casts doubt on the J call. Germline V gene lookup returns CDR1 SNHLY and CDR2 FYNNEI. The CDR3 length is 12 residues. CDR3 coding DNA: TGTGCCAGCACCGCGACTAGTGTCGAGCAGTACTTC. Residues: CASTATSVEQYF.

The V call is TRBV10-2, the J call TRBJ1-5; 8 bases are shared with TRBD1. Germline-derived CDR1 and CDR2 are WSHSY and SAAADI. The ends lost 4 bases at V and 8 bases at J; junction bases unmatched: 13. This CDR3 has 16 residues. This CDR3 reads CASSGENRGRNEPQHF. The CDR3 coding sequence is TGCGCCAGCAGTGGCGAAAACAGGGGGAGAAATGAGCCCCAGCATTTT.

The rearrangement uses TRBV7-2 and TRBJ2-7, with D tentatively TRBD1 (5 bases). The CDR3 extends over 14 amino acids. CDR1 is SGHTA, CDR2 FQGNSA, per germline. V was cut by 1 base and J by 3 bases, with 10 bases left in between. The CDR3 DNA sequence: TGTGCCAGCAGCTTAGACCAGGGTAACTACGAGCAGTACTTC. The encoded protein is CASSLDQGNYEQYF.

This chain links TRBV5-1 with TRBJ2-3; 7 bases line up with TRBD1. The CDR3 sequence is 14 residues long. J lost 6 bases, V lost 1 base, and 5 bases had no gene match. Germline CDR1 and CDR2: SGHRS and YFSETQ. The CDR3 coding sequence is TGCGCCAGCAGCTTGATGCAGGGGGTGGATACGCAGTATTTT. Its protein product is CASSLMQGVDTQYF.

CDR3 region: CASSFPQAGKDGNTIYF. DNA of the CDR3: TGTGCCAGCAGCTTTCCCCAGGCAGGGAAAGATGGAAACACCATATATTTT. This chain connects TRBV7-3 to TRBJ1-3, with D tentatively TRBD1 (5 bases). Germline V gene lookup returns CDR1 SGHTA and CDR2 FQGTGA. The V end lost 3 bases, the J end lost 3 bases, and 18 bases lay between the germline ends. The CDR3 length is 17 residues.

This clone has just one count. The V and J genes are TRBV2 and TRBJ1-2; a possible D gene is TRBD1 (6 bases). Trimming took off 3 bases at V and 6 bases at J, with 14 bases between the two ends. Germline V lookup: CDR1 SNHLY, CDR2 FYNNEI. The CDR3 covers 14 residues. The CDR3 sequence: CASSEAGATDGYTF. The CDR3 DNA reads TGTGCCAGCAGTGAGGCGGGGGCGACTGATGGCTACACCTTC.

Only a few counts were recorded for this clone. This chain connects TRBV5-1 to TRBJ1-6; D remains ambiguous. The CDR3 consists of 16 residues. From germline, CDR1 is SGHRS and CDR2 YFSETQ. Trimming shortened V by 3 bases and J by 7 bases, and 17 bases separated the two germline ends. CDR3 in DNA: TGCGCCAGCAGCTCCGAACCGGGAGACCACAATTCACCCCTCCACTTT. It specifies CASSSEPGDHNSPLHF.

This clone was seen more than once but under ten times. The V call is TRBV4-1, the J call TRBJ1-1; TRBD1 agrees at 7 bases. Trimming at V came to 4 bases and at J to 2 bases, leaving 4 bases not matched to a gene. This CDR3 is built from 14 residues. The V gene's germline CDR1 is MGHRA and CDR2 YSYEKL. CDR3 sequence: CASSPGDRNTEAFF. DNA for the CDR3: TGCGCCAGCAGCCCCGGGGACAGAAACACTGAAGCTTTCTTT.

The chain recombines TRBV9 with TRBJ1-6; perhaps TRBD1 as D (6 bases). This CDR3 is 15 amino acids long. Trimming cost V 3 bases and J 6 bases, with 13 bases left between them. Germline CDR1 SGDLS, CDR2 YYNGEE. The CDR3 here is CASSEGWGLNSPLHF. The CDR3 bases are TGTGCCAGCAGCGAGGGATGGGGGCTTAATTCACCCCTCCACTTT.

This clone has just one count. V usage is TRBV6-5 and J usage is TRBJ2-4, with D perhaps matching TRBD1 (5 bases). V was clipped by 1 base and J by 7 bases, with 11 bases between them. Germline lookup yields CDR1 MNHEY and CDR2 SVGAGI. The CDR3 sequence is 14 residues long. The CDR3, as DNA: TGTGCCAGCAGTTACTGGCAGGGTTATAACATTCAGTACTTC. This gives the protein CASSYWQGYNIQYF.